This T cell receptor (beta chain) was observed in a study of cytomegalovirus exposure and HLA in healthy donors. Study-level findings and limits: The authors enumerated some 160 TCR beta chains as linked to cytomegalovirus. A few CMV-associated chains were confirmed in vitro to be specific for CMV antigens.

The PCR used 60 Vbeta and 13 Jbeta primers. Sequencing was performed with immunoSEQ multiplex PCR; in TCRdb, only in-frame clones are kept and a portion is missing. The sample contains hundreds of thousands of clones, about 81% of which appear only once. This clone was seen just once. What it binds is not known. The CDR3 covers 15 residues. Trimming took 3 bases from V and 2 from J, leaving 14 bases between them. From germline, CDR1 is SQVTM and CDR2 ANQGSEA. V usage is TRBV29-1 and J usage is TRBJ2-1; TRBD2 is a possible D gene (5 bases). The sequence was collected from a man aged 35 to 55 in good health and CMV-seropositive. The sequenced sample was PBMCs. The CDR3 here is CSVEGENAPYNEQFF. CDR3 DNA sequence: TGCAGCGTTGAGGGAGAAAACGCCCCCTACAATGAGCAGTTCTTC.